A single sample is the source of the 10 T cell receptor beta chains below, sequenced in a study of T cell responses to AZD1222 COVID-19 vaccine. The repertoire was sequenced with immunoSEQ multiplex PCR; TCRdb's copy has only in-frame clones and lacks some. The data show 100,000 to 150,000 clones, with 65% to 90% seen just once and roughly 7.7% held by the top ten. This specimen consisted of peripheral blood, obtained on day 0 of AZD1222 vaccination. The receptors come from an adult in good health.

This chain joins TRBV27 and TRBJ1-1; D might be TRBD1 (6 bases). With 7 bases removed from V and 4 bases from J, the gap between germline ends came to 19 bases. This CDR3 contains 15 residues. Germline CDR1 reads MNHEY; CDR2 reads SMNVEV (reference sequence). The CDR3 loop reads CASKKAGAWSTEAFF. As DNA, the CDR3 is TGTGCCAGCAAAAAGGCAGGGGCTTGGAGCACTGAAGCTTTCTTT.

This clone occurred once. The rearrangement uses TRBV27 and TRBJ2-7; tentatively, D is TRBD2 (5 bases). Trimming cost V 6 bases and J 9 bases, with 21 bases left between them. CDR1 and CDR2 from the germline V gene are MNHEY and SMNVEV (reference sequence). The CDR3 is 14 amino acids. CDR3 DNA: TGTGCCAGCAGCCCTGGACTGGCCTCCTGGGCGCAGTACTTC. It translates to CASSPGLASWAQYF.

The chain recombines TRBV12-3 or TRBV12-4 with TRBJ2-1, with a possible D match to TRBD1 (6 bases). The V end lost 11 bases, the J end lost 8 bases, and 16 bases lay between the germline ends. CDR3 length equals 12 residues. CDR3 amino acids: CARPEGGHEQFF. CDR3 sequence (DNA): TGTGCCCGCCCCGAAGGGGGTCATGAGCAGTTCTTC.

The CDR3 DNA is TGTGCCAGCAGTCCGAACTACGAGCAGTACTTC. Encoded protein: CASSPNYEQYF. V and J are TRBV11-2 and TRBJ2-7; D remains ambiguous. Trimming took 6 bases from V and 3 from J, leaving 6 bases between them. Per the germline V gene, CDR1 is SGHAT and CDR2 is FQNNGV. This CDR3 has 11 residues.

The chain has TRBV18 and TRBJ2-7; D is tentatively TRBD1 or TRBD2 (5 bases each). The V end lost 2 bases, the J end lost 2 bases, and 13 bases lay between the germline ends. CDR1 and CDR2 (germline): KGHSH, LQKENI. The CDR3 extends over 15 amino acids. Here the CDR3 reads CASSPDRQGAYEQYF. The CDR3 DNA reads TGTGCCAGCTCACCAGATAGGCAGGGAGCCTACGAGCAGTACTTC.

A single count supports this clone. The chain employs TRBV7-9 and TRBJ2-1; D not certain. The ends were cut back, 5 bases at V and 7 bases at J, with 27 bases in the middle. CDR1 SEHNR and CDR2 FQNEAQ come from the germline V gene (reference sequence). The CDR3 contains 18 residues. CDR3 protein: CASSRTPLNALKRNEQFF. DNA of the CDR3: TGTGCCAGCAGCCGCACCCCCCTGAACGCCTTAAAAAGGAATGAGCAGTTCTTC.

The chain carries TRBV25-1 and TRBJ1-5, with unresolved D. Looked up from germline, CDR1 is MGHDK and CDR2 is SYGVNS. V lost 0 bases and J lost 12, with 12 bases in between. This CDR3 comprises 13 residues. Here the CDR3 DNA reads TGTGCCAGCAGTGAATATGCAGGATTCTTCCAGCATTTT. This codes for CASSEYAGFFQHF.

The chain carries TRBV10-3 and TRBJ2-1; 9 positions agree with TRBD2. This CDR3 has 15 residues. Germline CDR1 reads ENHRY; CDR2 reads SYGVKD. V was pared by 7 bases and J by 3 bases, with 7 bases of the junction left unmatched. The CDR3 protein is CAITSRTSDYNEQFF. Written as DNA, the CDR3 is TGTGCCATCACCAGCCGGACTAGCGACTACAATGAGCAGTTCTTC.

The chain has TRBV7-8 and TRBJ1-5, with a possible D match to TRBD1 (6 bases). CDR3 size: 13 residues. V was clipped by 5 bases and J by 7 bases, with 12 bases between them. Germline loops: CDR1 SGHVS, CDR2 FQNEAQ. The CDR3 spells CASSRDISQPQHF. The CDR3 DNA is TGTGCCAGCAGCCGGGACATTTCACAGCCCCAGCATTTT.

The chain uses TRBV29-1 and TRBJ2-5, with 15 bases identical to TRBD2. The CDR3 sequence is 19 residues long. V lost 3 bases to trimming and J lost 1 base; unmatched junction nucleotides: 12. Germline V gives CDR1 SQVTM, CDR2 ANQGSEA. CDR3: CSVEEPGTSGGYFQETQYF. The CDR3 DNA follows: TGCAGCGTTGAGGAGCCGGGGACTAGCGGGGGGTATTTCCAAGAGACCCAGTACTTC.